The clone carrying this T cell receptor (beta chain) appeared a few times. This entry is derived from a study of blood T cell repertoires in COVID-19. Study in general: Sources were T cells, B-cell-depleted T cells, or PBMCs; the material itself was cDNA or gDNA.

This CDR3 comprises 15 residues. Trimming removed 5 bases at V and 5 bases at J, with 17 bases between. Germline lookup yields CDR1 SGHDT and CDR2 YYEEEE. Authors' processing steps: Reference gene primers were amplified, and this amplification served to estimate nucleated cell counts. Sequencing was performed with immunoSEQ multiplex PCR; in TCRdb, only in-frame clones are kept and a portion is missing. Clonal size and the V and J genes are those of that table, whereas D and trimming came from the DNA. Of 3,500 to 5,000 clones detected, 70% to 80% appear once; the ten largest clones hold roughly 40%.

The sample was peripheral blood. This sequence originates from a human donor with active or convalescent COVID-19. The donor label of this sample is uncertain. The chain links TRBV5-6 to TRBJ2-1, with a tentative D call TRBD1 (6 bases). CDR3 sequence reads: CASRRGSLGNNEQFF. Here the CDR3 DNA reads TGTGCCAGCAGGAGGGGGTCTCTAGGTAACAATGAGCAGTTCTTC. Full variable domain (rest looked up from reference TRBV5-6 and TRBJ2-1): DAGVTQSPTHLIKTRGQQVTLRCSPKSGHDTVSWYQQALGQGPQFIFQYYEEEERQRGNFPDRFSGHQFPNYSSELNVNALLLGDSALYLCASRRGSLGNNEQFFGPGTRLTVL.